The subject of this entry is one TCR beta chain. The data were obtained in a study of cytomegalovirus exposure and HLA in healthy donors. The CDR3 is 13 residues long. CDR1 and CDR2 (germline): SGHRS, YFSETQ. J gave up 8 bases and V 4 bases, and 8 bases lay outside the gene matches. The PCR had 60 Vbeta and 13 Jbeta primers. The protocol was immunoSEQ multiplex PCR, while the TCRdb copy is restricted to in-frame clones and leaves out a portion. The sample consists of under 200,000 clones, over 65% of them appearing once. This TCR came from a man between 60 and 70 years old in good health and CMV-seronegative. This chain joins TRBV5-1 and TRBJ1-2; 7 bases agree with TRBD1. Sequenced material: PBMCs. The CDR3 is CASSIEGASGYTF. The CDR3 DNA is TGCGCCAGCAGCATCGAGGGGGCCAGCGGCTACACCTTC.